Listed below are T cell receptor beta chains from one sample, sequenced in a study of shared clonotypes between healthy human individuals. TCRdb's table, derived via immunoSEQ multiplex PCR, lists solely in-frame clones and lacks some. The sample has around 2,000,000 clones, approximately 94% seen once; the top ten hold about 1.1%. Sequenced input: naive CD8+ T cells sorted from blood. Receptor source: a man between 18 and 29 years old in good health. Both conserved end residues are part of each CDR3. A D gene is named only where the DNA matches it firmly. Clone size is shown for a subset of rows, as once, few, many or a class of expanded clone.

j_gene: TRBJ2-1; len: 16; d_gene: TRBD2; abundance: NA; v_gene: TRBV7-8; CDR3nt: TGTGCCAGCAGGTTAAGTGGCGAGCGGGGTTACAATGAGCAGTTCTTC; CDR3aa: CASRLSGERGYNEQFF
j_gene: TRBJ1-1; len: 14; d_gene: TRBD1; abundance: NA; v_gene: TRBV6-5; CDR3nt: TGTGCCAGCAGCTTAGCGACAGGGGGCGCTGAAGCTTTCTTT; CDR3aa: CASSLATGGAEAFF
j_gene: TRBJ2-6; len: 14; d_gene: NA; abundance: NA; v_gene: TRBV29-1; CDR3nt: TGCAGCGTTAACGGGGACTCTGGGGCCAACGTCCTGACTTTC; CDR3aa: CSVNGDSGANVLTF
j_gene: TRBJ1-2; len: 14; d_gene: TRBD1; abundance: NA; v_gene: TRBV27; CDR3nt: TGTGCCAGCAGCCTGACAGGGATTAACTATGGCTACACCTTC; CDR3aa: CASSLTGINYGYTF
j_gene: TRBJ2-5; len: 15; d_gene: NA; abundance: NA; v_gene: TRBV30; CDR3nt: TGTGCCTGGAGTCCGGCCTTGGGGAGACAAGAGACCCAGTACTTC; CDR3aa: CAWSPALGRQETQYF
j_gene: TRBJ1-1; len: 16; d_gene: NA; abundance: NA; v_gene: TRBV9; CDR3nt: TGTGCCAGCAGCGTAAGGAAGAGCGACAGGAACACTGAAGCTTTCTTT; CDR3aa: CASSVRKSDRNTEAFF
j_gene: TRBJ2-1; len: 19; d_gene: NA; abundance: NA; v_gene: TRBV7-8; CDR3nt: TGTGCCAGCAGCTTAGCCCTCCCAGGGGCGGGAGACCCCTACAATGAGCAGTTCTTC; CDR3aa: CASSLALPGAGDPYNEQFF
j_gene: TRBJ2-7; len: 13; d_gene: NA; abundance: NA; v_gene: TRBV11-1; CDR3nt: TGTGCCAGCAGCTTGGGTCAATCCTACGAGCAGTACTTC; CDR3aa: CASSLGQSYEQYF
j_gene: TRBJ1-2; len: 15; d_gene: NA; abundance: NA; v_gene: TRBV28; CDR3nt: TGTGCCAGCAGCCCTCCCCTGGTCCACCACTATGGCTACACCTTC; CDR3aa: CASSPPLVHHYGYTF
j_gene: TRBJ2-7; len: 13; d_gene: NA; abundance: NA; v_gene: TRBV5-6; CDR3nt: TGTGCCAGCAGCTTGATCGGGTCCTACGAGCAGTACTTC; CDR3aa: CASSLIGSYEQYF
j_gene: TRBJ2-2; len: 15; d_gene: NA; abundance: NA; v_gene: TRBV5-1; CDR3nt: TGCGCCAGCAGCTTCCCTACGGCGAACACCGGGGAGCTGTTTTTT; CDR3aa: CASSFPTANTGELFF
j_gene: TRBJ2-1; len: 17; d_gene: TRBD2; abundance: once; v_gene: TRBV19; CDR3nt: TGTGCCAGTAGTATTATCCCGACTAGCGGGTCCTACAATGAGCAGTTCTTC; CDR3aa: CASSIIPTSGSYNEQFF
j_gene: TRBJ1-2; len: 15; d_gene: NA; abundance: NA; v_gene: TRBV7-2; CDR3nt: TGTGCCAGCACCTCTTACGGTGGGGGGACGTATGGCTACACCTTC; CDR3aa: CASTSYGGGTYGYTF
j_gene: TRBJ2-3; len: 13; d_gene: NA; abundance: NA; v_gene: TRBV9; CDR3nt: TGTGCCAGCAGCGTAGCATCAGCAGATACGCAGTATTTT; CDR3aa: CASSVASADTQYF
j_gene: TRBJ2-7; len: 13; d_gene: NA; abundance: NA; v_gene: TRBV2; CDR3nt: TGTGCCAGCAGTGAGGGCGTGTCCTACGAGCAGTACTTC; CDR3aa: CASSEGVSYEQYF
j_gene: TRBJ2-5; len: 14; d_gene: NA; abundance: NA; v_gene: TRBV2; CDR3nt: TGTGCCAGCAGTGAGTTGCTAGCAGGGGAGACCCAGTACTTC; CDR3aa: CASSELLAGETQYF
j_gene: TRBJ2-1; len: 12; d_gene: TRBD2; abundance: NA; v_gene: TRBV27; CDR3nt: TGTGCCACCTCCCGGGGGGTCAATGAGCAGTTCTTC; CDR3aa: CATSRGVNEQFF
j_gene: TRBJ1-5; len: 14; d_gene: NA; abundance: once; v_gene: TRBV5-6; CDR3nt: TGTGCCAGCAGCTTGGGGCAGGATGGGAAGCCCCAGCATTTT; CDR3aa: CASSLGQDGKPQHF
j_gene: TRBJ2-5; len: 16; d_gene: NA; abundance: NA; v_gene: TRBV27; CDR3nt: TGTGCCAGCAGTTTATGGGCAGCGAAGTACCAAGAGACCCAGTACTTC; CDR3aa: CASSLWAAKYQETQYF
j_gene: TRBJ2-1; len: 16; d_gene: TRBD2; abundance: NA; v_gene: TRBV10-3; CDR3nt: TGTGCCATCACCACGACTACTCTAGCGGGAGTTGGTGAGCAGTTCTTC; CDR3aa: CAITTTTLAGVGEQFF
j_gene: TRBJ2-2; len: 17; d_gene: TRBD1; abundance: NA; v_gene: TRBV4-3; CDR3nt: TGCGCCAGCAGCCCACCTGCCTGGGACAGCCGAACCGGGGAGCTGTTTTTT; CDR3aa: CASSPPAWDSRTGELFF
j_gene: TRBJ2-7; len: 12; d_gene: NA; abundance: NA; v_gene: TRBV11-2; CDR3nt: TGTGCCAGCAGCTTTCGAGGGGACGAGCAGTACTTC; CDR3aa: CASSFRGDEQYF
j_gene: TRBJ1-5; len: 14; d_gene: NA; abundance: NA; v_gene: TRBV5-8; CDR3nt: TGTGCCAGCAGCGTGAAAGGATTTAGTCAGCCCCAGCATTTT; CDR3aa: CASSVKGFSQPQHF
j_gene: TRBJ2-4; len: 16; d_gene: TRBD2; abundance: NA; v_gene: TRBV7-9; CDR3nt: TGTGCCAGCAGCTTAGCGAGCGGGGGTTTTTGGGACATTCAGTACTTC; CDR3aa: CASSLASGGFWDIQYF
j_gene: TRBJ2-7; len: 14; d_gene: TRBD1; abundance: NA; v_gene: TRBV6-6; CDR3nt: TGTGCCAGCAGTGGGGGACAGGGAAGCTACGAGCAGTACTTC; CDR3aa: CASSGGQGSYEQYF
j_gene: TRBJ2-5; len: 15; d_gene: TRBD2; abundance: NA; v_gene: TRBV6-5; CDR3nt: TGTGCCAGCAGACGCCGGACTAGCGGACAAGAGACCCAGTACTTC; CDR3aa: CASRRRTSGQETQYF
j_gene: TRBJ2-7; len: 13; d_gene: NA; abundance: NA; v_gene: TRBV6-1; CDR3nt: TGTGCCAGCAGTGAAGGTCGGACCTACGAGCAGTACTTC; CDR3aa: CASSEGRTYEQYF
j_gene: TRBJ2-1; len: 12; d_gene: NA; abundance: NA; v_gene: TRBV9; CDR3nt: TGTGCCAGCAGCGCCGTCTCCAATGAGCAGTTCTTC; CDR3aa: CASSAVSNEQFF
j_gene: TRBJ2-1; len: 12; d_gene: NA; abundance: NA; v_gene: TRBV4-1; CDR3nt: TGCGCCAGCAGCCCCTTCAAGGATGAGCAGTTCTTC; CDR3aa: CASSPFKDEQFF
j_gene: TRBJ2-2; len: 16; d_gene: NA; abundance: once; v_gene: TRBV29-1; CDR3nt: TGCAGCGTTGAGGGATGGGACACGTCGAACACCGGGGAGCTGTTTTTT; CDR3aa: CSVEGWDTSNTGELFF
j_gene: TRBJ1-2; len: 13; d_gene: NA; abundance: NA; v_gene: TRBV4-3; CDR3nt: TGCGCCAGCAGCCCCGGGGCTAACTATGGCTACACCTTC; CDR3aa: CASSPGANYGYTF
j_gene: TRBJ2-6; len: 14; d_gene: NA; abundance: once; v_gene: TRBV4-1; CDR3nt: TGCGCCAGCTCACTGAGCTCTGGGGCCAACGTCCTGACTTTC; CDR3aa: CASSLSSGANVLTF
j_gene: TRBJ2-5; len: 16; d_gene: TRBD2; abundance: NA; v_gene: TRBV9; CDR3nt: TGTGCCAGCAGCGTAGAACTAGCGGGAGGCCAAGAGACCCAGTACTTC; CDR3aa: CASSVELAGGQETQYF
j_gene: TRBJ2-7; len: 14; d_gene: TRBD1; abundance: once; v_gene: TRBV7-6; CDR3nt: TGTGCCAGCAGCTCGGGGACAGGGGCCTACGAGCAGTACTTC; CDR3aa: CASSSGTGAYEQYF
j_gene: TRBJ2-5; len: 16; d_gene: TRBD2; abundance: NA; v_gene: TRBV13; CDR3nt: TGTGCCAGCAGCTTCTTGACTAGCGGGACGGGAAAGACCCAGTACTTC; CDR3aa: CASSFLTSGTGKTQYF
j_gene: TRBJ2-1; len: 15; d_gene: NA; abundance: NA; v_gene: TRBV7-2; CDR3nt: TGTGCCAGCAGGTATGGAACAGCACCTTACAATGAGCAGTTCTTC; CDR3aa: CASRYGTAPYNEQFF
j_gene: TRBJ1-1; len: 15; d_gene: TRBD1; abundance: NA; v_gene: TRBV9; CDR3nt: TGTGCCAGCAGCGCACTAGGACAGGGGGACACTGAAGCTTTCTTT; CDR3aa: CASSALGQGDTEAFF
j_gene: TRBJ2-3; len: 14; d_gene: TRBD2; abundance: NA; v_gene: TRBV5-6; CDR3nt: TGTGCCAGCAGCTTCCGGGACTACACAGATACGCAGTATTTT; CDR3aa: CASSFRDYTDTQYF
j_gene: TRBJ2-7; len: 16; d_gene: NA; abundance: NA; v_gene: TRBV5-1; CDR3nt: TGCGCCAGCAGCTTCGCCTGGGACACGAGCTCCTACGAGCAGTACTTC; CDR3aa: CASSFAWDTSSYEQYF
j_gene: TRBJ2-7; len: 15; d_gene: TRBD1; abundance: NA; v_gene: TRBV27; CDR3nt: TGTGCCAGCAGTTTCAGTCGGACAGGGCTCTACGAGCAGTACTTC; CDR3aa: CASSFSRTGLYEQYF
j_gene: TRBJ2-7; len: 16; d_gene: TRBD1; abundance: NA; v_gene: TRBV5-4; CDR3nt: TGTGCCAGCAGCTTGGATTCTGAGGGACAGGGGGTCGAGCAGTACTTC; CDR3aa: CASSLDSEGQGVEQYF
j_gene: TRBJ1-3; len: 15; d_gene: TRBD1; abundance: NA; v_gene: TRBV7-9; CDR3nt: TGTGCCAGCAGCGAGGAGACAGGGGTCGGAAACACCATATATTTT; CDR3aa: CASSEETGVGNTIYF
j_gene: TRBJ2-2; len: 15; d_gene: NA; abundance: NA; v_gene: TRBV7-9; CDR3nt: TGTGCCAGCAGCCCCCCCGCGGCCTACACCGGGGAGCTGTTTTTT; CDR3aa: CASSPPAAYTGELFF
j_gene: TRBJ2-3; len: 16; d_gene: TRBD2; abundance: few; v_gene: TRBV28; CDR3nt: TGTGCCAGCAGTTTATCCAGCGGGGGGGCCACAGATACGCAGTATTTT; CDR3aa: CASSLSSGGATDTQYF
j_gene: TRBJ2-3; len: 16; d_gene: NA; abundance: NA; v_gene: TRBV9; CDR3nt: TGTGCCAGCAGCGTAGAAACAGTAGGGAGCACAGATACGCAGTATTTT; CDR3aa: CASSVETVGSTDTQYF
j_gene: TRBJ2-1; len: 15; d_gene: TRBD1; abundance: NA; v_gene: TRBV7-8; CDR3nt: TGTGCCAGCAGCCCATGGACAGGTGCCTACAATGAGCAGTTCTTC; CDR3aa: CASSPWTGAYNEQFF
j_gene: TRBJ1-2; len: 15; d_gene: TRBD1; abundance: NA; v_gene: TRBV7-2; CDR3nt: TGTGCCAGCAGCACCAGACAGGGAGCTAACTATGGCTACACCTTC; CDR3aa: CASSTRQGANYGYTF
j_gene: TRBJ2-1; len: 14; d_gene: NA; abundance: NA; v_gene: TRBV5-4; CDR3nt: TGTGCCAGCAGCTCTGGCGGGTCGTACAATGAGCAGTTCTTC; CDR3aa: CASSSGGSYNEQFF
j_gene: TRBJ2-3; len: 15; d_gene: TRBD2; abundance: NA; v_gene: TRBV30; CDR3nt: TGTGCCTGGAATAAGCTAGCGGGTATCACAGATACGCAGTATTTT; CDR3aa: CAWNKLAGITDTQYF
j_gene: TRBJ1-2; len: 13; d_gene: NA; abundance: NA; v_gene: TRBV6-5; CDR3nt: TGTGCCAGCAGTTTTGACTCGTACTATGGCTACACCTTC; CDR3aa: CASSFDSYYGYTF
j_gene: TRBJ2-5; len: 15; d_gene: TRBD1; abundance: NA; v_gene: TRBV30; CDR3nt: TGTGCCTGGAGTGTAGGGACAGCCGTTCCAGAGACCCAGTACTTC; CDR3aa: CAWSVGTAVPETQYF
j_gene: TRBJ2-1; len: 16; d_gene: NA; abundance: NA; v_gene: TRBV27; CDR3nt: TGTGCCAGCAGGGGCCAGAGTTTGGTAGGCGGCAATGAGCAGTTCTTC; CDR3aa: CASRGQSLVGGNEQFF
j_gene: TRBJ2-7; len: 13; d_gene: TRBD1; abundance: NA; v_gene: TRBV5-1; CDR3nt: TGCGCCAGCAGCTTTGACAGGGTCCACGAGCAGTACTTC; CDR3aa: CASSFDRVHEQYF
j_gene: TRBJ2-7; len: 14; d_gene: NA; abundance: NA; v_gene: TRBV27; CDR3nt: TGTGCCAGCAGTTTAACCCAGGTGGGATACGAGCAGTACTTC; CDR3aa: CASSLTQVGYEQYF
j_gene: TRBJ1-1; len: 13; d_gene: TRBD1; abundance: NA; v_gene: TRBV18; CDR3nt: TGTGCCAGCTCACCACCGGGACAGCCCGAAGCTTTCTTT; CDR3aa: CASSPPGQPEAFF
j_gene: TRBJ2-7; len: 14; d_gene: NA; abundance: NA; v_gene: TRBV7-9; CDR3nt: TGTGCCAGCAGCCCCCCGGGCGGGACCTACGAGCAGTACTTC; CDR3aa: CASSPPGGTYEQYF
j_gene: TRBJ1-4; len: 15; d_gene: NA; abundance: NA; v_gene: TRBV9; CDR3nt: TGTGCCAGCAGCGTAGCGGCGGCAACTAATGAAAAACTGTTTTTT; CDR3aa: CASSVAAATNEKLFF
j_gene: TRBJ1-4; len: 15; d_gene: NA; abundance: NA; v_gene: TRBV4-1; CDR3nt: TGCGCCAGCAGCCAAGAGAACGGACTTAATGAAAAACTGTTTTTT; CDR3aa: CASSQENGLNEKLFF
j_gene: TRBJ2-7; len: 13; d_gene: NA; abundance: NA; v_gene: TRBV7-9; CDR3nt: TGTGCCATACCAGGGGGGAGCTCCTACGAGCAGTACTTC; CDR3aa: CAIPGGSSYEQYF
j_gene: TRBJ2-1; len: 15; d_gene: TRBD2; abundance: NA; v_gene: TRBV7-9; CDR3nt: TGTGCCAGCTTAAAGGGGCCCGGGAGGGTCAATGAGCAGTTCTTC; CDR3aa: CASLKGPGRVNEQFF